The clone carrying this TCR beta chain appeared a few times. The data stem from a study of blood T cells in healthy people across ages. CDR3 length: 16 amino acids. CDR1 is MNHNS and CDR2 is SASEGT in the germline V gene. J was trimmed by 2 bases and V by 8 bases; bases with no gene match: 13. For the second PCR, which ran for about 6 to 12 cycles, a sample-barcoded 5' primer and a J-beta primer mix were used. Each CDR3 protein gets one entry after TCRdb re-called the 5' RACE reads with MiXCR. In the table there are 1.5 million to 2 million distinct CDR3 sequences, around half of which are singletons. The authors drew 8.5 to 10 milliliters of peripheral blood from each donor.

The sample consisted of blood. The TCR originated in a middle-aged woman in good health. This rearrangement joins TRBV6-1 to TRBJ2-7, with 9 bases matching TRBD1. The CDR3 here is CASGPGQGRMTYEQYF. For the CDR3, the DNA is TGTGCCAGCGGCCCTGGACAGGGGAGAATGACCTACGAGCAGTACTTC.